The 7 T cell receptor beta chains in this list originate from one sample, sequenced in a study of regulatory T cells in long-lasting Graves disease. Arm-PCR of CDR3 regions and iRepertoire HTBI primers were used to build TCR beta libraries. Via MiXCR, TCRdb re-called the multiplex PCR reads, giving one row per CDR3 protein. The sample shows hundreds of thousands of distinct CDR3 sequences, around an eighth of them seen only once. The time point denotes: newly diagnosed GD, antithyroid drugs for less than 3 months. PBMCs were the source of the RNA used for TCR sequencing. The data also belong to a second study, concerning T cells in Graves' hyperthyroidism and ophthalmopathy.

Source: peripheral blood mononuclear cells (PBMCs), taken at new diagnosis, from a patient treated with antithyroid drugs. The source is a man aged 25-45 years with Graves disease.

There are a few counts of this clonotype. J is TRBJ2-1 and V is TRBV5-4, with 8 positions matching TRBD2. This CDR3 has 13 amino acids. Per germline, CDR1 SGHNT and CDR2 YYREEE (reference sequence). With V trimmed by 1 base and J by 8 bases, 2 bases remained unmatched. The CDR3 DNA reads as TGTGCCAGCAGCTTGATACTAGCGGATGAGCAGTTCTTC. Protein: CASSLILADEQFF.

This clonotype occurred many times. The chain is built from TRBV6-1 and TRBJ2-1; D is possibly TRBD2 (6 bases). V lost 5 bases, J lost 8 bases, and 22 bases lay in between. The length of the CDR3 is 16 residues. Germline CDR1 is MNHNS and CDR2 is SASEGT. The CDR3 bases are TGTGCCAGCAGTCCTCGGTGGGAGCGGGCTATCCATGAGCAGTTCTTC. This encodes CASSPRWERAIHEQFF.

As to this clonotype: The junction departs from the called germline gene at one end, perhaps through a read error. V is TRBV12-5 and J is TRBJ2-6, with no clear D. CDR3 size: 17 residues. CDR1 is LGHNT and CDR2 is FRNRAP in the germline V gene. CDR3 nucleotide sequence: TGTGCTAGAGGTTTGCCACCTCGGAGCTCTGGGGCCAACGTCCTGACTTTC. Protein: CARGLPPRSSGANVLTF.

This clonotype was counted ten times or more. V and J are TRBV10-3 and TRBJ1-2, with D unclear. CDR1 and CDR2 (germline): ENHRY, SYGVKD. The ends were cut back, 0 bases at V and 5 bases at J, with 7 bases in the middle. The CDR3 runs to 13 residues. CDR3: CAISESRDYGYTF. The CDR3 DNA is TGTGCCATCAGTGAGTCGCGAGATTATGGCTACACCTTC.

V is TRBV2 and J is TRBJ2-6; a weak D match, TRBD1 (6 bases). Per germline, CDR1 SNHLY and CDR2 FYNNEI. There are 17 residues in the CDR3. Trimming left V 7 bases short and J 0 bases short, with 16 bases between. In DNA, the CDR3 is TGTGCCAGCACCGAAGGTAGGGGGAGCTCTGGGGCCAACGTCCTGACTTTC. It is translated as CASTEGRGSSGANVLTF.

This clonotype was picked up a small number of times. This chain joins TRBV27 and TRBJ2-7; TRBD2 aligns across 7 bases. CDR1 is MNHEY, CDR2 SMNVEV, per germline (reference sequence). This CDR3 has 18 residues. The V and J ends lost 6 bases and 3 bases, in that order; junction bases with no gene match: 20. The CDR3 reads CASRPSAWGGRSVYEQYF. The CDR3 DNA reads as TGTGCCAGCAGACCTTCCGCCTGGGGGGGGAGGAGCGTCTACGAGCAGTACTTC.

This clonotype was observed many times. The rearrangement joins TRBV2 to TRBJ2-3, with no clear D. Germline V CDR1 and CDR2: SNHLY, FYNNEI. CDR3 length: 13 residues. V was cut by 3 bases and J by 7 bases, with 11 bases left in between. The CDR3 nucleotides are TGTGCCAGCAGTGAGGAAGAAGGACATACGCAGTATTTT. It translates to CASSEEEGHTQYF.